This T cell receptor (beta chain) was sequenced for a study of neoadjuvant anti-PD-1 for oral cavity cancer. Study information: Most patients had three to four biweekly doses of 3 mg/kg nivolumab before resection. Non-progressing patients received a fourth nivolumab dose near day 43, then surgery on days 50-56.

These oral cavity squamous cell carcinomas were HPV-negative and locally advanced. Turning to this clone: Its antigen is as yet unknown.

The study, taken as a whole, reports: With three patients per group, TCR findings need larger cohorts.

Sequencing was performed with immunoSEQ multiplex PCR; in TCRdb, only in-frame clones are kept and a portion is missing. The sample yields 11,000 to 15,000 clones, less than 75% seen once. This specimen was PBMCs, taken before nivolumab (anti-PD-1) treatment. The clonotype comes from a person aged 35 to 85 with oral cavity squamous cell carcinoma.

In nucleotides, the CDR3 is TGTGCCAGCAGTGGGGGACTAGGAGGGGATACGCAGTATTTT. This encodes CASSGGLGGDTQYF. The V and J genes are TRBV27 and TRBJ2-3, with 8 positions matching TRBD2. Germline V lookup: CDR1 MNHEY, CDR2 SMNVEV (reference sequence). The length of the CDR3 is 14 residues. J was trimmed by 6 bases and V by 5 bases; bases with no gene match: 7.